These T cell receptor beta chains were read from a single sample in a study of blood T cell repertoires in COVID-19. Assay: immunoSEQ multiplex PCR; the TCRdb copy retains only in-frame clones and omits some. The sample has over 45,000 clones; around 85% are singletons. The sequencing sample was made of peripheral blood. Source of these receptors: a human donor in a cohort sampled during active COVID-19. Both conserved end residues are part of each CDR3. The order of the fields is V gene, CDR3 length, J gene, CDR3 protein.

TRBV7-9	12	TRBJ2-5	CASSEDRQTQYF
TRBV27	13	TRBJ2-4	CASSGTGENIQYF
TRBV4-3	17	TRBJ2-5	CASSQGPSGRAGETQYF
TRBV2	10	TRBJ1-2	CASRTDGYTF
TRBV18	12	TRBJ1-1	CASSPRVTEAFF
TRBV19	16	TRBJ2-2	CASSTRAASGNRELFF
TRBV7-8	14	TRBJ2-1	CASARLVSYNEQFF
TRBV27	15	TRBJ1-4	CASSLWGQGNEKLFF
TRBV19	16	TRBJ1-3	CASSIPRGYSGNTIYF
TRBV11-2	16	TRBJ2-7	CASSATGTSGSGEQYF
TRBV7-3	15	TRBJ1-2	CASSLTGTGGSGYTF
TRBV18	15	TRBJ2-3	CASSPGGTEADTQYF
TRBV13	16	TRBJ2-2	CASSPFAIANTGELFF
TRBV5-1	16	TRBJ2-3	CASSPILAGATDTQYF
TRBV7-2	18	TRBJ2-3	CASSGRQGAPPLTDTQYF